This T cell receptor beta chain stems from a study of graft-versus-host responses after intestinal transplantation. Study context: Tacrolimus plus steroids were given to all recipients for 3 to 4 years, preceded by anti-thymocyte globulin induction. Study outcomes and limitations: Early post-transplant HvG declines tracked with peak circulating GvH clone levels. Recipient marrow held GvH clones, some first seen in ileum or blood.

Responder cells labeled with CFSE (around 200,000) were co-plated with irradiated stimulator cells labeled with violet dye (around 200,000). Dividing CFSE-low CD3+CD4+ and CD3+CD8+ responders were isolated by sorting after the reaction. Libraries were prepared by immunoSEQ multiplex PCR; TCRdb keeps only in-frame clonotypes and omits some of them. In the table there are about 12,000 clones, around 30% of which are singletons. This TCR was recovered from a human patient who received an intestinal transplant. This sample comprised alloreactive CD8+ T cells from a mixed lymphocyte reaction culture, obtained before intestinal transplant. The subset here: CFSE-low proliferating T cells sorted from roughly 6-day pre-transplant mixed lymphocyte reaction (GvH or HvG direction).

CDR3 loop: CASSQDQRLAGASYEQYF. The DNA of the CDR3 is TGTGCCAGCAGCCAAGATCAGAGACTAGCGGGGGCCTCCTACGAGCAGTACTTC. This chain uses TRBV7-9 with TRBJ2-7; 12 bases agree with TRBD2. This CDR3 spans 18 amino acids. CDR1 and CDR2 from the germline V gene are SEHNR and FQNEAQ (reference sequence). The trim removed 5 bases at V and 0 bases at J, leaving 11 bases unmatched.